Given below is one T cell receptor (beta chain) in context. Its antigen is undetermined. The CDR3 totals 15 residues. Trimming took 5 bases from V and 2 from J; bases not matched to a gene: 6. Germline V gene lookup returns CDR1 SGHTS and CDR2 YDEGEE. This sample was taken from a study of cytomegalovirus exposure and HLA in healthy donors. The study, taken as a whole, reports: Later analysis associated a missense DCLRE1C variant with TCR beta V- and J-gene trimming.

Amplification used 60 Vbeta primers and 13 Jbeta primers. Here immunoSEQ multiplex PCR was the method, and the copy in TCRdb shows in-frame clones only, minus some. This sample's table has about 52,000 clones. The clonotype was recovered from a woman in her fifties or sixties in good health and CMV-seropositive. The sample consisted of PBMCs. V gene TRBV5-8 combines with J gene TRBJ1-4; TRBD1 matches at 7 bases. The CDR3 is CASRARGPTNEKLFF. For the CDR3, the DNA is TGTGCCAGCAGGGCGAGGGGGCCCACTAATGAAAAACTGTTTTTT.